The entry below describes one T cell receptor (beta chain). This clone appeared a single time. Its antigen is not yet known. Base qualities are not recorded, but no much larger clone differs from it by a single base. Each PCR received spiked-in synthetic TCR analog templates so that absolute template abundance could be estimated from read counts. The immunoSEQ assay was used to amplify TCRbeta CDR3 regions from genomic DNA with bias-controlled V and J gene primers. Rearranged TCRbeta segments were sequenced at approximately 20X coverage. Processing in the source paper ran as follows. Clustering was used to correct sequencing errors, and CDR3s were annotated against IMGT so that V, D and J genes could be assigned. Out-of-frame and stop-codon sequences were excluded, and only productive TCRbeta rearrangements were used in downstream analyses. To compute clonality, Shannon entropy was normalized by the log of the number of unique productive sequences and then subtracted from one. Fisher's exact test with Benjamini-Hochberg correction, using a cutoff of adjusted p below 0.01, was how clones that differed between time points or between blood and tumor were identified. This immuneACCESS table, as held by TCRdb, lists in-frame sequences with V and J called but not all clones. Of the missing ones, under half trace to an unresolved V gene in checked studies; the others have no known cause. V and J calls plus clone size are reproduced from that table; the DNA served to infer D and trimming. In this sample the table shows tens of thousands of clones, approximately 83% of which occur a single time. 15% to 20% of the sample is held by the ten biggest clonotypes.

The junction carries 11 bases between V and J, which are trimmed by 3 bases and 6 bases respectively. From the cysteine through the phenylalanine, the CDR3 covers 13 amino acids. Just the 39-base CDR3 DNA is kept, in frame starting at base 1. The germline V gene supplies CDR1 SGHTA and CDR2 FQGTGA. This sample was taken from a study of PD-L1 blockade in urothelial cancer listed by TCRdb under 2017. About the investigation overall: All patients started therapy around 2014 and received atezolizumab 1,200 mg intravenously every 3 weeks. Blood samples were analyzed at 3 weeks after treatment start (second dose) and at 6 weeks after treatment start. Twenty-five of 29 patients were males with bladder-origin urothelial cancer, and about 65% of the 29 reported a prior smoking history. Eight to ten patients achieved durable clinical benefit and some 21 did not. Patients had an ECOG performance status of 0 or 1 and had received between 0 and 3 prior chemotherapy regimens. Blood samples yielded a median of about 150,000 T cells and more than 80,000 unique TCRs, with median clonality around 0.084. Whole exome sequencing and RNA sequencing of pretreatment tumors were performed alongside TCR sequencing in the same patients. Pretreatment tumor samples and matched peripheral blood, collected serially before and after atezolizumab treatment, underwent TCR sequencing. Durable clinical benefit was defined as progression-free survival longer than 6 months, and TCR features were also tested against progression-free and overall survival. Pretreatment blood TCR-seq was available for about 28 patients, at least one posttreatment blood collection was obtained for about 24 patients, and tumor TCR-seq was available for about 24 patients. An exploratory multi-omic analysis was conducted of the somatic, immune and clinical correlates of response to PD-L1 blockade with atezolizumab in urothelial cancer. General study outcomes and caveats: Small sample size (n ≈ 27) and many exploratory analyses mean the results are intended to be hypothesis-generating. A pretreatment peripheral blood TCR clonality below the median was linked to improved progression-free and overall survival. Greater expansion of tumor-associated TCR clones in peripheral blood 3 weeks after the start of treatment was observed in patients with durable benefit (n of about 20, p = 0.022).

A cohort of about 31 patients with locally advanced or metastatic urothelial carcinoma, treated at Memorial Sloan Kettering on a trial protocol, was included. Peripheral blood mononuclear cells were collected pretreatment and during treatment, with between 1 and 8 total time points obtained per patient. The Qiagen DNeasy Blood extraction kit was used to purify genomic DNA from total PBMCs and tumor samples. Collected pretreatment and during treatment, PBMCs were isolated and stored as previously described. The clonotype was recovered from a man in his 60s with urothelial cancer. The sample here was PBMCs, taken around atezolizumab (anti-PD-L1) treatment. The sequence is built from TRBV7-3 and TRBJ1-1; the D gene is perhaps TRBD1, on 5 matching bases. The DNA reads as follows: TGTGCCAGCAGCTTGTGGGTAGGGGCTGAAGCTTTCTTT. Translated, this is CASSLWVGAEAFF.